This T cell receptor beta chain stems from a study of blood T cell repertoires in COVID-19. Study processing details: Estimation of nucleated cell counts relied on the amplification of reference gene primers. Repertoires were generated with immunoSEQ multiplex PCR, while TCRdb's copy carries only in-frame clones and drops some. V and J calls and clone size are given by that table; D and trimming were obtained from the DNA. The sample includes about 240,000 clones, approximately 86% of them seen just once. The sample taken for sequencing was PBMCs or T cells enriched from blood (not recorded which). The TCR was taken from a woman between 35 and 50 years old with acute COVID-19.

The DNA of the CDR3 is TGTGCCAGCAGCTTAGAAGGGACTTATTTT. Protein: CASSLEGTYF. The rearrangement links TRBV7-9 to TRBJ2-3; D may be TRBD2 (6 bases). Trimming took off 1 base at V and 15 bases at J, with 8 bases between the two ends. The CDR3 has 10 amino acids. Looked up from germline, CDR1 is SEHNR and CDR2 is FQNEAQ (reference sequence).